A single sample is the source of the 26 T cell receptor beta chains below, sequenced in a study of T cell changes during pregnancy in multiple sclerosis. The table came from immunoSEQ multiplex PCR; TCRdb's copy has only in-frame clones and leaves some out. The sample lists roughly 100,000 clones; less than 95% were seen once. Sequencing was performed on peripheral blood, taken after pregnancy. Every receptor here comes from a female donor with multiple sclerosis, enrolled in a pregnancy study.

The genes are TRBV30 and TRBJ1-4; D perhaps matches TRBD1 (5 bases). The CDR3 consists of 16 residues. Trimming cost V 1 base and J 4 bases, with 16 bases left between them. Germline CDR1 reads GTSNPN; CDR2 reads SVGIG (reference sequence). CDR3 loop: CAWSDPEQGSNEKLFF. CDR3 nucleotides: TGTGCCTGGAGTGACCCCGAGCAGGGTAGTAATGAAAAACTGTTTTTT.

This sequence joins TRBV11-3 and TRBJ2-3; perhaps TRBD2 as D (6 bases). Looked up from germline, CDR1 is SGHNT and CDR2 is YENEEA. The CDR3 totals 13 residues. V lost 5 bases and J lost 5, with 11 bases in between. CDR3 nucleotide sequence: TGTGCCAGCAGCACGGGAGCCGGAGATACGCAGTATTTT. Translation gives CASSTGAGDTQYF.

The chain combines TRBV28 with TRBJ2-7; no firm D call. The CDR3 contains 12 residues. From germline, CDR1 is MDHEN and CDR2 SYDVKM. Trimming cost V 4 bases and J 3 bases, with 7 bases left between them. DNA for the CDR3: TGTGCCAGCAGTTATACTGGCTACGAGCAGTACTTC. Residues: CASSYTGYEQYF.

The chain is built from TRBV25-1 and TRBJ2-1; 10 bases are a match to TRBD2. The CDR3 spans 14 residues. Per germline, CDR1 MGHDK and CDR2 SYGVNS. J was trimmed by 6 bases and V by 4 bases; bases with no gene match: 3. CDR3 amino acids: CASSGLAGVNEQFF. CDR3 sequence (DNA): TGTGCCAGCAGTGGGCTAGCGGGGGTCAATGAGCAGTTCTTC.

The chain links TRBV7-8 to TRBJ1-4, with TRBD1 identical over 7 bases. The V segment lost 4 bases and the J segment 7 bases; nucleotides outside the gene matches: 9. Germline assignment: CDR1 SGHVS and CDR2 FQNEAQ. The CDR3 contains 15 residues. The CDR3 loop is CASSYVPGQTEKLFF. CDR3 DNA sequence: TGTGCCAGCAGCTACGTACCGGGACAGACTGAAAAACTGTTTTTT. Filled out from reference TRBV7-8 and TRBJ1-4, the complete variable domain reads GAGVSQSPRYKVAKRGQDVALRCDPISGHVSLFWYQQALGQGPEFLTYFQNEAQLDKSGLPSDRFFAERPEGSVSTLKIQRTQQEDSAVYLCASSYVPGQTEKLFFGSGTQLSVL.

Here the CDR3 reads CAWSVRGGINNEQFF. CDR3 sequence (DNA): TGTGCCTGGAGTGTCCGCGGGGGTATTAACAATGAGCAGTTCTTC. J is TRBJ2-1 and V is TRBV30; TRBD2 matches 7 bases. Germline loops: CDR1 GTSNPN, CDR2 SVGIG (reference sequence). The J segment lost 5 bases and the V segment lost 0 bases, leaving 7 bases of the junction unmatched. This CDR3 is 15 amino acids long.

The chain couples TRBV5-4 to TRBJ2-2, with TRBD2 as a possible D gene (5 bases). V was shortened by 1 base and J by 7 bases, with 17 bases between the two germline ends. The CDR3 runs to 16 residues. Germline values: CDR1 SGHNT, CDR2 YYREEE (reference sequence). CDR3 nucleotides: TGTGCCAGCAGCTTGAAGAGGGAGTGGGAAATCGGGGAGCTGTTTTTT. Amino acid sequence: CASSLKREWEIGELFF.

The V call is TRBV15, the J call TRBJ2-1; D is unclear. The ends were cut back, 5 bases at V and 4 bases at J, with 15 bases in the middle. CDR3 length: 15 amino acids. CDR1 is LNHNV, CDR2 YYDKDF, per germline (reference sequence). This CDR3 is CATSQEQLFYNEQFF. The CDR3 DNA follows: TGTGCCACCAGCCAGGAACAGCTATTTTACAATGAGCAGTTCTTC.

CDR3 DNA: TGTGCCAGCAGCCAAGTCCTAGAGGTGAACACTGAAGCTTTCTTT. Protein: CASSQVLEVNTEAFF. The genes are TRBV4-2 and TRBJ1-1; D is undetermined. The germline V and J ends were trimmed by 1 base and 0 bases, with 9 bases remaining between them. The CDR3 spans 15 residues. Per germline, CDR1 LGHNA and CDR2 YNFKEQ.

This rearrangement joins TRBV7-3 to TRBJ2-2, with D tentatively TRBD1 (6 bases). With 6 bases removed from V and 3 bases from J, the gap between germline ends came to 20 bases. Germline V CDR1 and CDR2: SGHTA, FQGTGA. The length of the CDR3 is 17 residues. CDR3 sequence (DNA): TGTGCCAGCAGTCCCCAGGGGAGAGACCATTACACCGGGGAGCTGTTTTTT. Translating gives CASSPQGRDHYTGELFF.

This chain uses TRBV28 with TRBJ1-2; 7 bases match TRBD1. After removal of 7 bases from V and 1 base from J, the junction contained 15 bases not matched to a gene. This CDR3 region has 17 residues. Germline V gene lookup returns CDR1 MDHEN and CDR2 SYDVKM. The chain's CDR3 is CASTSRDRRQFNYGYTF. CDR3 bases: TGTGCCAGCACTTCCCGGGACAGACGTCAATTTAACTATGGCTACACCTTC.

As DNA, the CDR3 is TGTGCCTGGAGCCGGGAAGGTCAGCCCCAGCATTTT. Translation gives CAWSREGQPQHF. This chain connects TRBV30 to TRBJ1-5, with D uncertain. Germline V gene lookup returns CDR1 GTSNPN and CDR2 SVGIG (reference sequence). CDR3 length: 12 residues. The V and J ends lost 3 bases and 6 bases respectively, with 9 bases between them.

This clone showed up just once. V gene TRBV28 combines with J gene TRBJ2-1; 12 bases agree with TRBD1. The CDR3 contains 16 residues. Germline V gene sequence: CDR1 MDHEN, CDR2 SYDVKM. Losses at the gene ends were 8 bases for V and 2 bases for J; bases not matched to a gene: 7. The CDR3 loop reads CASGGQGAPTYNEQFF. The CDR3 DNA reads TGTGCCAGCGGGGGACAGGGGGCCCCTACCTACAATGAGCAGTTCTTC.

The rearrangement links TRBV14 to TRBJ2-7, with D possibly matching TRBD2 (5 bases). This CDR3 spans 18 amino acids. Germline V gene data show CDR1 as SGHDN and CDR2 as FVKESK. The V end lost 1 base, the J end lost 3 bases, and 22 bases lay between the germline ends. CDR3 bases: TGTGCCAGCAGCCAAGGGGAGACGGCGTTCCTCTCTCTCTACGAGCAGTACTTC. Translation: CASSQGETAFLSLYEQYF. Full variable domain (outside the CDR3, taken from reference TRBV14 and TRBJ2-7): EAGVTQFPSHSVIEKGQTVTLRCDPISGHDNLYWYRRVMGKEIKFLLHFVKESKQDESGMPNNRFLAERTGGTYSTLKVQPAELEDSGVYFCASSQGETAFLSLYEQYFGPGTRLTVT.

V and J are TRBV11-3 and TRBJ2-7; 13 bases align to TRBD2. Trimming removed 5 bases from V and 7 bases from J; junction bases left unmatched: 5. This CDR3 is 14 amino acids long. Looked up from germline, CDR1 is SGHNT and CDR2 is YENEEA. CDR3 in DNA: TGTGCCAGCAGCCGCGGACTAGCGGGAGAGGAGCAGTACTTC. Residues: CASSRGLAGEEQYF.

The chain recombines TRBV7-7 with TRBJ2-7; D is unclear. The CDR3 spans 13 residues. The germline CDR1 and CDR2 sequences are SSHAT and FNYEAQ (reference sequence). V was shortened by 2 bases and J by 4 bases, with 9 bases between the two germline ends. The CDR3 DNA sequence: TGTGCCAGCAGCTTATCTCTTTCGTACGAGCAGTACTTC. It specifies CASSLSLSYEQYF. Full variable domain (missing parts from reference TRBV7-7 and TRBJ2-7): GAGVSQSPRYKVTKRGQDVTLRCDPISSHATLYWYQQALGQGPEFLTYFNYEAQPDKSGLPSDRFSAERPEGSISTLTIQRTEQRDSAMYRCASSLSLSYEQYFGPGTRLTVT.

The rearrangement links TRBV7-8 to TRBJ1-4, with D possibly TRBD1 on 5 matching bases. Germline V lookup: CDR1 SGHVS, CDR2 FQNEAQ. There are 14 residues in the CDR3. Deletions cut 4 bases from V and 5 bases from J, with 11 bases between. CDR3 sequence: CASSSYGANEKLFF. For the CDR3, the DNA is TGTGCCAGCAGCTCTTATGGGGCGAATGAAAAACTGTTTTTT.

The rearrangement joins TRBV28 to TRBJ2-7, with D perhaps matching TRBD1 (5 bases). V lost 7 bases and J lost 0, with 19 bases in between. CDR1 is MDHEN, CDR2 SYDVKM, per germline. The CDR3 consists of 16 residues. In DNA form, the CDR3 reads TGTGCCAGCACCCTTCGACCTAGACAGAACTCCTACGAGCAGTACTTC. It yields the protein CASTLRPRQNSYEQYF. Looking up the rest from reference TRBV28 and TRBJ2-7 gives the full variable domain: DVKVTQSSRYLVKRTGEKVFLECVQDMDHENMFWYRQDPGLGLRLIYFSYDVKMKEKGDIPEGYSVSREKKERFSLILESASTNQTSMYLCASTLRPRQNSYEQYFGPGTRLTVT.

V and J are TRBV5-1 and TRBJ1-1; the D gene is possibly TRBD1 (6 bases). Deletions cut 0 bases from V and 2 bases from J, with 11 bases between. The CDR3 spans 15 residues. Germline values: CDR1 SGHRS, CDR2 YFSETQ. The CDR3 DNA sequence: TGCGCCAGCAGCTTGGTAGGGGGTTCCAACACTGAAGCTTTCTTT. It translates to CASSLVGGSNTEAFF.

This chain links TRBV5-6 with TRBJ1-2, with TRBD1 matching over 8 bases. Germline V gene sequence: CDR1 SGHDT, CDR2 YYEEEE. V shed 0 bases, J shed 2 bases, and the junction held 6 bases outside the gene matches. This CDR3 comprises 16 residues. CDR3 sequence (DNA): TGTGCCAGCAGCTTGGGTATGGGGACAGGAAACTATGGCTACACCTTC. Translated, it gives CASSLGMGTGNYGYTF.

The genes are TRBV29-1 and TRBJ2-6; D unclear. The CDR3 totals 13 residues. V shed 3 bases and J shed 0 bases, with 3 bases lying between them. CDR1 is SQVTM and CDR2 is ANQGSEA in the germline V gene. The CDR3 DNA follows: TGCAGCGTTGAGAGCTCTGGGGCCAACGTCCTGACTTTC. Translated, it gives CSVESSGANVLTF.

This clone came up once. The CDR3: CASTGGSRNTIYF. The CDR3 bases are TGTGCCAGTACGGGGGGCAGTAGAAACACCATATATTTT. The chain recombines TRBV19 with TRBJ1-3; the D gene is possibly TRBD1 (6 bases). Germline CDR1 and CDR2: LNHDA and SQIVND (reference sequence). V was clipped by 7 bases and J by 5 bases, with 12 bases between them. This CDR3 has 13 residues.

The chain joins TRBV7-2 to TRBJ1-4, with D unresolved. V shed 4 bases and J shed 4 bases, with 10 bases lying between them. The CDR3 has 14 amino acids. The germline gives CDR1 SGHTA, CDR2 FQGNSA. The CDR3 DNA reads as TGTGCCAGCAGCTCGGCCGGGGATAATGAAAAACTGTTTTTT. Protein: CASSSAGDNEKLFF.

This chain connects TRBV5-4 to TRBJ1-2; perhaps TRBD1 as D (6 bases). Trimming removed 6 bases at V and 4 bases at J, with 19 bases between. The length of the CDR3 is 15 residues. Germline values: CDR1 SGHNT, CDR2 YYREEE (reference sequence). This chain's CDR3 is CASKSEGQILYGYTF. The CDR3 DNA sequence: TGTGCCAGCAAATCAGAAGGACAGATACTCTATGGCTACACCTTC. The full variable domain, rest sourced from reference TRBV5-4 and TRBJ1-2, is ETGVTQSPTHLIKTRGQQVTLRCSSQSGHNTVSWYQQALGQGPQFIFQYYREEENGRGNFPPRFSGLQFPNYSSELNVNALELDDSALYLCASKSEGQILYGYTFGSGTRLTVV.

This clone was seen just once. V gene TRBV28 combines with J gene TRBJ2-7, with no clear D. There are 13 residues in the CDR3. The V gene's germline CDR1 is MDHEN and CDR2 SYDVKM. V was shortened by 6 bases and J by 0 bases, with 9 bases between the two germline ends. CDR3 in amino acids: CASRPGSSYEQYF. For the CDR3, the DNA is TGTGCCAGCAGACCCGGTTCCTCCTACGAGCAGTACTTC.

V gene TRBV6-1 combines with J gene TRBJ2-7; TRBD1 matches 8 bases. The V gene's germline CDR1 is MNHNS and CDR2 SASEGT. V was pared by 6 bases and J by 0 bases, with 4 bases of the junction left unmatched. The CDR3 length is 14 residues. The DNA of the CDR3 is TGTGCCAGCAGCCGCAGGGGGCACTCCTACGAGCAGTACTTC. It specifies CASSRRGHSYEQYF.